Included here is one TCR beta chain sequence, with context. The data derive from a study of blood T cell repertoires in COVID-19. Study-wide context: From the United States, Italy and Spain came samples of acute and convalescent COVID-19. In each case, the material was cDNA or gDNA derived from T cells, B-cell-depleted T cells, or PBMCs.

The germline V gene has CDR1 SGHDN and CDR2 FVKESK. With 3 bases removed from V and 0 bases from J, the gap between germline ends came to 12 bases. The CDR3 sequence is 17 residues long. Seattle enrolled patients during active infection and tracked them longitudinally. Original analysis: For nucleated cells, counts were estimated from reference gene primer amplification. TCRdb's copy holds only in-frame clones and misses some; the assay was immunoSEQ multiplex PCR. From that table come the V and J calls and clone size; the DNA was used to work out D and trimming. Of roughly 500,000 clones in the sample, roughly 89% are singletons; the top ten hold approximately 0.9%.

What was sequenced was peripheral blood. J is TRBJ2-6 and V is TRBV14, with D possibly matching TRBD2 (5 bases). This TCR came from a young man with COVID-19, enrolled during active disease. CDR3 DNA sequence: TGTGCCAGCAGCCACTCAACCCGGGACTCTGGGGCCAACGTCCTGACTTTC. Its protein is CASSHSTRDSGANVLTF.